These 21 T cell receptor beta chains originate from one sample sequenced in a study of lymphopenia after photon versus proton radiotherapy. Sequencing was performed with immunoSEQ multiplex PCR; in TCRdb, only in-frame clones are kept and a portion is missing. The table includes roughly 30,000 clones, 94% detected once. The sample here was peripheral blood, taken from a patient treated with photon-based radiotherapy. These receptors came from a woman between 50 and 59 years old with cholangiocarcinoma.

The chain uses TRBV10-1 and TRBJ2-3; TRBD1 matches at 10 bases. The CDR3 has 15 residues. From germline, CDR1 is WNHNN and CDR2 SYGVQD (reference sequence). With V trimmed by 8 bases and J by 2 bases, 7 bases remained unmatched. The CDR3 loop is CASARGTGDTDTQYF. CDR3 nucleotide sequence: TGCGCCAGCGCACGCGGGACAGGGGACACAGATACGCAGTATTTT.

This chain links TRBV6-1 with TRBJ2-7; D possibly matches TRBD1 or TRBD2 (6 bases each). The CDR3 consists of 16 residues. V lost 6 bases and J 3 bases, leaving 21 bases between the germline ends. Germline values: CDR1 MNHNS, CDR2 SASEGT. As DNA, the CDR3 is TGTGCCAGCAGCGAAATTTCGTGGGGGGCAGGCTACGAGCAGTACTTC. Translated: CASSEISWGAGYEQYF.

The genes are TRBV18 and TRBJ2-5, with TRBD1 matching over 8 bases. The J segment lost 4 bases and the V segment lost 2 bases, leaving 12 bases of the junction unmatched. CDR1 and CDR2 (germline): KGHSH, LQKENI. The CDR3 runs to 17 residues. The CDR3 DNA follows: TGTGCCAGCTCACCATTTTCGCAGGGGGCTATGGGAGAGACCCAGTACTTC. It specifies CASSPFSQGAMGETQYF.

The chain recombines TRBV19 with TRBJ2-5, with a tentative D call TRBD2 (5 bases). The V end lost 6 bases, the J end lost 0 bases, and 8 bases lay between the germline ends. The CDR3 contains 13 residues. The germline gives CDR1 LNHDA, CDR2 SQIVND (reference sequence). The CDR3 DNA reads TGTGCCAGTAGCGGACTGTACCAAGAGACCCAGTACTTC. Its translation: CASSGLYQETQYF.

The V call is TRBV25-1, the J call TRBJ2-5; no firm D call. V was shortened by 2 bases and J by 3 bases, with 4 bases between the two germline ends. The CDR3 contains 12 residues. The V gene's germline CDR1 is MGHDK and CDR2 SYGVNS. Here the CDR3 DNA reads TGTGCCAGCAGTGAAAGGGAAGAGACCCAGTACTTC. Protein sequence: CASSEREETQYF.

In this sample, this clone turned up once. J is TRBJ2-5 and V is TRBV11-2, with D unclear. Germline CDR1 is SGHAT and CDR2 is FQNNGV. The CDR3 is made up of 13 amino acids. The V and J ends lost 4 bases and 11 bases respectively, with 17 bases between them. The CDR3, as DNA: TGTGCCAGCAGCTCCCTTCAGGCTTTGGATCAGTACTTC. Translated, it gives CASSSLQALDQYF.

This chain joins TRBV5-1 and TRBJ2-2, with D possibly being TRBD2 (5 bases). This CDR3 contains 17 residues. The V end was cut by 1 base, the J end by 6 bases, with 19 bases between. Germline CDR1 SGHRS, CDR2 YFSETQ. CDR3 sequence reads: CASSLRPPGFFSGELFF. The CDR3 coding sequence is TGCGCCAGCAGCTTGAGGCCCCCGGGGTTCTTCTCCGGGGAGCTGTTTTTT.

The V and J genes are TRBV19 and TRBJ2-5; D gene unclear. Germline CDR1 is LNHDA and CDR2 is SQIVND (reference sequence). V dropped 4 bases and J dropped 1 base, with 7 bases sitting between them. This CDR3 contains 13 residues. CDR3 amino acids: CASSTSAQETQYF. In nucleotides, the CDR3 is TGTGCCAGTAGTACCTCAGCCCAAGAGACCCAGTACTTC.

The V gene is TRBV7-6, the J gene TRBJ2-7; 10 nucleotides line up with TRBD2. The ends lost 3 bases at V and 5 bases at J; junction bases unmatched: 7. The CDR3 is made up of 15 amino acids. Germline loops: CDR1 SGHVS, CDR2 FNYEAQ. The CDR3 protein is CASSFSGGPMDEQYF. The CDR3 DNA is TGTGCCAGCAGCTTTAGCGGGGGGCCCATGGACGAGCAGTACTTC.

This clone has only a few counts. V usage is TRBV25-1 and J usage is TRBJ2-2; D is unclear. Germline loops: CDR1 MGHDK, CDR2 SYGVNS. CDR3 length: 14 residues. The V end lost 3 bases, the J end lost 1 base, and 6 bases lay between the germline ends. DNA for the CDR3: TGTGCCAGCAGTGATGGGGAGAACACCGGGGAGCTGTTTTTT. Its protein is CASSDGENTGELFF.

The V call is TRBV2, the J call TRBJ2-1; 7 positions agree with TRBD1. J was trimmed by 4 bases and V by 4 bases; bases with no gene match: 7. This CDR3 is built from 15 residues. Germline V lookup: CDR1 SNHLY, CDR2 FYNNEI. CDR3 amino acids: CASSGAGTAYNEQFF. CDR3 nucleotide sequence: TGTGCCAGCAGTGGGGCAGGGACAGCTTACAATGAGCAGTTCTTC. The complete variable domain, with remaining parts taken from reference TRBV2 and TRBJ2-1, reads EPEVTQTPSHQVTQMGQEVILRCVPISNHLYFYWYRQILGQKVEFLVSFYNNEISEKSEIFDDQFSVERPDGSNFTLKIRSTKLEDSAMYFCASSGAGTAYNEQFFGPGTRLTVL.

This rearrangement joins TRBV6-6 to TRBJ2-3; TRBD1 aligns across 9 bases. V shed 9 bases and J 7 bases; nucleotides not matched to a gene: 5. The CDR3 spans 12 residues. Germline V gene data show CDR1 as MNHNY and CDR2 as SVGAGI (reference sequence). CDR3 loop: CASNRGQNTQYF. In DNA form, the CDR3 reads TGTGCCAGTAACAGGGGGCAAAATACGCAGTATTTT.

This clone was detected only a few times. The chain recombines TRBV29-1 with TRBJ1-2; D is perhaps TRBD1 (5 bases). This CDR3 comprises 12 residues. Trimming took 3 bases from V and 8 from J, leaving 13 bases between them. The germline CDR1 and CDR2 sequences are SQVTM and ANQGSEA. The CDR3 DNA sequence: TGCAGCGTTGATGGCAGGGTTGGGGGCTACACCTTC. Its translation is CSVDGRVGGYTF.

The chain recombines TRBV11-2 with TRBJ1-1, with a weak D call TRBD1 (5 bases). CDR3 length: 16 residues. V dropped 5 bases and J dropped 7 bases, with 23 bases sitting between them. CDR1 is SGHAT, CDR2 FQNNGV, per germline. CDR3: CASSLSQATARDEAFF. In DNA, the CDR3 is TGTGCCAGCAGCCTATCGCAGGCTACCGCCAGGGATGAAGCTTTCTTT.

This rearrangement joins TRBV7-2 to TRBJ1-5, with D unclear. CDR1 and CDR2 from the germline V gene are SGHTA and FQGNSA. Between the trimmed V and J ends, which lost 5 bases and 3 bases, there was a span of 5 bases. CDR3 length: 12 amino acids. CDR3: CASSPFNQPQHF. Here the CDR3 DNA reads TGTGCCAGCAGCCCCTTCAATCAGCCCCAGCATTTT.

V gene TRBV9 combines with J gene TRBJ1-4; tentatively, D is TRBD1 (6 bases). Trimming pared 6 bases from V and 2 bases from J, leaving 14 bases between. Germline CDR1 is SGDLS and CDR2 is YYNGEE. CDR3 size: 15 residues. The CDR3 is CASNVRGQTNEKLFF. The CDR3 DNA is TGTGCCAGCAATGTCCGGGGGCAGACTAATGAAAAACTGTTTTTT. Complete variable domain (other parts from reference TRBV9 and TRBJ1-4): DSGVTQTPKHLITATGQRVTLRCSPRSGDLSVYWYQQSLDQGLQFLIQYYNGEERAKGNILERFSAQQFPDLHSELNLSSLELGDSALYFCASNVRGQTNEKLFFGSGTQLSVL.

This CDR3 is CASSLLWDRGNNEQFF. The CDR3 bases are TGTGCCAGCAGTTTATTGTGGGACAGGGGAAACAATGAGCAGTTCTTC. The V gene is TRBV27, the J gene TRBJ2-1, with 10 positions matching TRBD1. V lost 1 base to trimming and J lost 5 bases; unmatched junction nucleotides: 5. Looked up from germline, CDR1 is MNHEY and CDR2 is SMNVEV (reference sequence). This CDR3 region has 16 residues.

This CDR3 is CASTDGHQETQYF. The CDR3, as DNA: TGTGCCAGCACCGACGGCCACCAAGAGACCCAGTACTTC. The rearrangement links TRBV7-2 to TRBJ2-5; D not resolved. Germline V gives CDR1 SGHTA, CDR2 FQGNSA. The CDR3 sequence is 13 residues long. The germline V and J ends were trimmed by 7 bases and 0 bases, with 9 bases remaining between them.

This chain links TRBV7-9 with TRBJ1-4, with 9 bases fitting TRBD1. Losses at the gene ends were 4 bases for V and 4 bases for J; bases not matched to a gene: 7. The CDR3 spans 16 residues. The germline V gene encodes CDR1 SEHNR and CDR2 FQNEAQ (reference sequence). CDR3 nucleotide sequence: TGTGCCAGCAGCTCCGGGACAGGGTCCTATAATGAAAAACTGTTTTTT. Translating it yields CASSSGTGSYNEKLFF.

Written as DNA, the CDR3 is TGTGCCAGCCACCTCAGGGTCGGGCAGTACTTC. Protein sequence: CASHLRVGQYF. This chain joins TRBV2 and TRBJ2-7, with a tentative D call TRBD1 (5 bases). The germline V gene encodes CDR1 SNHLY and CDR2 FYNNEI. V was trimmed by 8 bases and J by 9 bases, leaving 14 bases between them. The CDR3 covers 11 residues.

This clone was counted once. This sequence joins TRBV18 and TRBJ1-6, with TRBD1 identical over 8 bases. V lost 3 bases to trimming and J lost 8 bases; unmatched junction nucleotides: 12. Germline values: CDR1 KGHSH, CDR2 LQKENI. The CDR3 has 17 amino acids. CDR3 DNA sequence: TGTGCCAGCTCACCTACGGCAGGGGGCGTCACGTATTCACCCCTCCACTTT. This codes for CASSPTAGGVTYSPLHF.